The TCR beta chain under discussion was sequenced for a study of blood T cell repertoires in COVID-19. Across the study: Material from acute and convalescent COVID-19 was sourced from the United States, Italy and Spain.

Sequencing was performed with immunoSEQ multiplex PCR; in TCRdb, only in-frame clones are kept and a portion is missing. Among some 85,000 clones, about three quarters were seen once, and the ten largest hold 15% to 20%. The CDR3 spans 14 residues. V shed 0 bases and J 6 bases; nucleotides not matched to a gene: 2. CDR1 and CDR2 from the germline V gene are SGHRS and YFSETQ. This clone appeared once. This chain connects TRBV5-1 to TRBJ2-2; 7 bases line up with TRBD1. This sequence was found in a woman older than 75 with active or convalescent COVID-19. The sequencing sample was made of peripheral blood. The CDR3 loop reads CASSLGGGSGELFF. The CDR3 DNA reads TGCGCCAGCAGCTTGGGAGGGGGCTCCGGGGAGCTGTTTTTT.